The rows below give T cell receptor beta chains drawn from one sample of a study of early T cells in non-severe SARS-CoV-2 infection. TCRdb re-called the 5' RACE reads with MiXCR, one entry per CDR3 protein. The data hold tens of thousands of distinct CDR3 sequences, with roughly 5.9% observed a single time. Sequences were obtained from whole blood. Source of these receptors: an adult who was a healthcare worker with PCR-confirmed SARS-CoV-2 infection or an uninfected control (not recorded which). CDR3s include the opening cysteine and the closing phenylalanine or tryptophan. A D gene is named only where the DNA matches it firmly. The size entry is marked missing in some rows and otherwise reads once, few, many or a size class.

TRBJ2-5,TRBD2,TRBV7-8,.,CASSLAERLAGQETQYF,TGTGCCAGCAGCTTAGCCGAAAGACTAGCGGGGCAAGAGACCCAGTACTTC
TRBJ1-4,.,TRBV18,many,CASSPQRVWNEKLFF,TGTGCCAGCTCACCACAGAGGGTTTGGAATGAAAAACTGTTTTTT
TRBJ1-6,TRBD1,TRBV10-3,many,CAIRTTGDNSPLHF,TGTGCCATCAGAACGACAGGGGACAATTCACCCCTCCACTTT
TRBJ1-2,.,TRBV24-1,many,CATRLDSRTGYTF,TGTGCCACCAGGTTGGACAGTCGGACTGGCTACACCTTC
TRBJ2-1,TRBD2,TRBV28,many,CASSVGLAGDNEQFF,TGTGCCAGCAGCGTGGGACTAGCGGGAGACAATGAGCAGTTCTTC
TRBJ2-4,.,TRBV2,.,CASSVRGLGGQYF,TGTGCCAGCAGTGTTCGGGGGCTAGGGGGTCAGTACTTC
TRBJ1-1,.,TRBV4-2,many,CASSQDILEGLYSEAFF,TGTGCCAGCAGCCAAGATATCTTGGAGGGATTGTATTCTGAAGCTTTCTTT
TRBJ2-3,.,TRBV6-1,.,CASRPKRGGERDTQYF,TGTGCCAGCAGACCTAAGAGAGGGGGGGAGAGGGATACGCAGTATTTT
TRBJ1-2,.,TRBV7-8,.,CASSLGDLFEGYTF,TGTGCCAGCAGCTTAGGGGACCTATTTGAAGGCTACACCTTC
TRBJ1-5,TRBD1,TRBV28,few,CASSSAGTGRNQPQHF,TGTGCCAGCAGTTCCGCTGGGACAGGCCGAAATCAGCCCCAGCATTTT
TRBJ2-7,.,TRBV10-2,many,CASSVLYSYEQYF,TGCGCCAGCAGTGTTTTGTATTCCTACGAGCAGTACTTC
TRBJ2-5,.,TRBV3-1,few,CASSQPLGDQETQYF,TGTGCCAGCAGCCAACCCCTGGGGGACCAAGAGACCCAGTACTTC
TRBJ2-7,.,TRBV7-9,few,CASSPIGVAYEQYF,TGTGCCAGCTCCCCCATCGGGGTGGCCTACGAGCAGTACTTC
TRBJ2-7,TRBD1,TRBV5-8,few,CASSVRTGGGQGEQYF,TGTGCCAGCAGCGTCCGGACAGGGGGCGGTCAGGGCGAGCAGTACTTC
TRBJ1-2,.,TRBV5-4,.,CASSLTAANYGYTF,TGTGCCAGCAGCTTGACAGCTGCTAACTATGGCTACACCTTC
TRBJ2-5,.,TRBV5-6,many,CASSFRGGRETQYF,TGTGCCAGCAGCTTCAGGGGGGGCCGGGAGACCCAGTACTTC
TRBJ2-5,.,TRBV11-2,.,CASSLGGRDYQETQYF,TGTGCCAGCAGCTTAGGAGGTCGGGACTACCAAGAGACCCAGTACTTC
TRBJ1-5,.,TRBV27,many,CASSHGPVQPQHF,TGTGCCAGCAGCCATGGACCTGTCCAGCCCCAGCATTTT
TRBJ1-5,.,TRBV7-2,few,CASSRQGGPQHF,TGTGCCAGCAGTCGCCAGGGAGGGCCCCAGCATTTT
TRBJ1-5,TRBD1,TRBV4-1,few,CASSQGEDRANQPQHF,TGCGCCAGCAGCCAAGGAGAGGACAGGGCCAATCAGCCCCAGCATTTT